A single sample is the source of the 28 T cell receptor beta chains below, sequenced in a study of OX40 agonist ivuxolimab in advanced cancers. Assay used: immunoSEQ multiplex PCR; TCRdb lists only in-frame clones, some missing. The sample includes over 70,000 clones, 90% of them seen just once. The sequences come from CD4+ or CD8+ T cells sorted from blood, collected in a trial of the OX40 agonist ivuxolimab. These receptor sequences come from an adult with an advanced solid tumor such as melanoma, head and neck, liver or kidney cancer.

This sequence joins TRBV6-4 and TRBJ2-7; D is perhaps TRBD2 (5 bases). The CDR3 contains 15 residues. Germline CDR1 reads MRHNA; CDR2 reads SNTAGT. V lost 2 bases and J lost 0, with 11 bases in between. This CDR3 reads CASSDGAAGSYEQYF. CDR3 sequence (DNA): TGTGCCAGCAGTGACGGAGCGGCGGGCTCCTACGAGCAGTACTTC.

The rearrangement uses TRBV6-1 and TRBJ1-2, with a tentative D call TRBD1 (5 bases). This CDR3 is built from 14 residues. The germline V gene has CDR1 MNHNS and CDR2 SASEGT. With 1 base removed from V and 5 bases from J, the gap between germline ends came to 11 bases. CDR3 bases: TGTGCCAGCAGTGAAGGGGACCAAAGGTATGGCTACACCTTC. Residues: CASSEGDQRYGYTF.

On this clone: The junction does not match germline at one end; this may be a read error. CDR3 DNA sequence: TGTGCCAGCAGTTACTCCCAACCCCAGGGGACAGGGTTTTATTTC. As protein: CASSYSQPQGTGFYF. The gene calls are TRBV6-6 and TRBJ2-7; 9 nucleotides match TRBD1. The CDR3 totals 15 residues. Germline V gene lookup returns CDR1 MNHNY and CDR2 SVGAGI (reference sequence).

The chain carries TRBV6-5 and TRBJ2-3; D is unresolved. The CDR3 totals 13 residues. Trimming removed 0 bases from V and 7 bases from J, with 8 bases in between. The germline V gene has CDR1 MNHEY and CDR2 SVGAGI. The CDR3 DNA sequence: TGTGCCAGCAGTTACTCGACTTCACATACGCAGTATTTT. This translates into CASSYSTSHTQYF.

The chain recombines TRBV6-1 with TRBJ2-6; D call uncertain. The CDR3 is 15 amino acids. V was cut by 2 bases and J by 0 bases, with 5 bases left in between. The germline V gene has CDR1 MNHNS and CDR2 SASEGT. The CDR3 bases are TGTGCCAGCAGTGAATTTAGCTCTGGGGCCAACGTCCTGACTTTC. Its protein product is CASSEFSSGANVLTF.

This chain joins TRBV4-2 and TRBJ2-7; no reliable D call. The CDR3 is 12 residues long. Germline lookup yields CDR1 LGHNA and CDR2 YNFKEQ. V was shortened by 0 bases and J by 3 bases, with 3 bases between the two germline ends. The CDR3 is CASSQEDYEQYF. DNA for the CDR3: TGTGCCAGCAGCCAAGAAGACTACGAGCAGTACTTC.

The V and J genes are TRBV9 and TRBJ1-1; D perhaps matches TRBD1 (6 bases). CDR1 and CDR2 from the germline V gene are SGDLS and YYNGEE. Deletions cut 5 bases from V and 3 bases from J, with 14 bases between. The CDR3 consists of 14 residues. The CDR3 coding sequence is TGTGCCAGCAGTGCAGGGGACTCCTACACTGAAGCTTTCTTT. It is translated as CASSAGDSYTEAFF. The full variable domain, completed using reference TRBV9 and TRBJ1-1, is DSGVTQTPKHLITATGQRVTLRCSPRSGDLSVYWYQQSLDQGLQFLIQYYNGEERAKGNILERFSAQQFPDLHSELNLSSLELGDSALYFCASSAGDSYTEAFFGQGTRLTVV.

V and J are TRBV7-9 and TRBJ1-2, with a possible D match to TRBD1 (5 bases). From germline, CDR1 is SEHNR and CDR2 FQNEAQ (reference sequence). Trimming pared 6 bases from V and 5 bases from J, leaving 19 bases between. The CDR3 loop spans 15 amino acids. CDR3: CASRPKGTEPYGYTF. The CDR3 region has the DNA TGTGCCAGCAGGCCTAAAGGGACGGAGCCTTATGGCTACACCTTC.

The CDR3 is CASSQGTGLGYTF. CDR3 nucleotide sequence: TGCGCCAGCAGCCAAGGGACAGGGCTTGGCTACACCTTC. The chain uses TRBV4-1 and TRBJ1-2, with 8 bases lining up with TRBD1. Germline V gene sequence: CDR1 MGHRA, CDR2 YSYEKL. This CDR3 contains 13 residues. V trimming: 1 base; J trimming: 7 bases; junction bases outside the gene matches: 2.

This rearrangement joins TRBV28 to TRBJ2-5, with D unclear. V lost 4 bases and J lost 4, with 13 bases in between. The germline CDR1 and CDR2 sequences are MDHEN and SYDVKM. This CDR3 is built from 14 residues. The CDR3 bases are TGTGCCAGCAGTTCAACTCAGACGGGAGAGACCCAGTACTTC. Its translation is CASSSTQTGETQYF.

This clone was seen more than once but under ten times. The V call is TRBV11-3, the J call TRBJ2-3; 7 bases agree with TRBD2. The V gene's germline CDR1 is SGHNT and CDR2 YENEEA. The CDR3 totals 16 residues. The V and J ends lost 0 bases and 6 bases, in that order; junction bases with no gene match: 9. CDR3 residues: CASSLEAGTSADTQYF. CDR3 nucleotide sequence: TGTGCCAGCAGCTTAGAGGCCGGAACTAGCGCCGATACGCAGTATTTT.

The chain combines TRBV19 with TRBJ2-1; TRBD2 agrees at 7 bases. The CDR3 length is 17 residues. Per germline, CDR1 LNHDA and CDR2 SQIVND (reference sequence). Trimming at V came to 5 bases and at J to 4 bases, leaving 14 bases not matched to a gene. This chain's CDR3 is CASSPGFVQREYNEQFF. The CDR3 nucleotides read TGTGCCAGTAGTCCAGGATTCGTCCAGCGGGAATACAATGAGCAGTTCTTC.

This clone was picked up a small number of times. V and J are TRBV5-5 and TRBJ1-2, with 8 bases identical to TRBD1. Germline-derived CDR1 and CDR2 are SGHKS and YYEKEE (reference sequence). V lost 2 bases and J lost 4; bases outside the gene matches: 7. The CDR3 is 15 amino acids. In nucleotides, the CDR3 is TGTGCCAGCAGCTTTGTGGCAGGGGGCATCTATGGCTACACCTTC. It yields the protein CASSFVAGGIYGYTF.

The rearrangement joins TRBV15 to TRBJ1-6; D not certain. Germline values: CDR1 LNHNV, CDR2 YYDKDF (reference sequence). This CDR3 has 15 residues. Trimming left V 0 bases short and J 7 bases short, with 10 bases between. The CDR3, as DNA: TGTGCCACCAGCAGAGAGACGGATTCGAATTCACCCCTCCACTTT. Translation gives CATSRETDSNSPLHF.

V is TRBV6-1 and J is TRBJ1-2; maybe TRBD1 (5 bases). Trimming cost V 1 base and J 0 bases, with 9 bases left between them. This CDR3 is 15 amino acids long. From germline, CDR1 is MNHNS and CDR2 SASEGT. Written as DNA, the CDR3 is TGTGCCAGCAGTGAAGTCAGGGAAGCTAACTATGGCTACACCTTC. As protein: CASSEVREANYGYTF.

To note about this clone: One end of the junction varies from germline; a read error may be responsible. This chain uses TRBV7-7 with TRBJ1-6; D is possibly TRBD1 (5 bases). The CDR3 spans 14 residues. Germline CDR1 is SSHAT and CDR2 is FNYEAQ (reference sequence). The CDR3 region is CASSLGGDGSPLHF. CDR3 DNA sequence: TGTGCTAGCAGCTTAGGAGGGGACGGCTCACCCCTCCACTTT.

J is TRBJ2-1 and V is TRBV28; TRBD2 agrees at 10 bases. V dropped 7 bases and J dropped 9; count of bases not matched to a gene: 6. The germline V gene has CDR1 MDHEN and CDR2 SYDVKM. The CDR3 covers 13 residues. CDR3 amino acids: CASTSGRGVEQFF. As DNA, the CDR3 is TGTGCCAGCACGAGCGGGAGGGGTGTTGAGCAGTTCTTC.

The CDR3 loop reads CASSIAVAGANLAYEQYF. The CDR3 nucleotides are TGTGCCAGTAGTATCGCGGTAGCGGGAGCAAATCTAGCATACGAGCAGTACTTC. The chain joins TRBV19 to TRBJ2-7; 9 bases are a match to TRBD2. The ends lost 3 bases at V and 4 bases at J; junction bases unmatched: 16. Germline V gene data show CDR1 as LNHDA and CDR2 as SQIVND (reference sequence). The CDR3 totals 18 residues.

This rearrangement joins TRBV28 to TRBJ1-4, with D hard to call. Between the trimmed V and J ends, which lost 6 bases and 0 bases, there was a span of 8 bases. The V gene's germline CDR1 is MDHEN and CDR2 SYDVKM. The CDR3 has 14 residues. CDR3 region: CASRGEATNEKLFF. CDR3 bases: TGTGCCAGCAGGGGAGAGGCAACTAATGAAAAACTGTTTTTT.

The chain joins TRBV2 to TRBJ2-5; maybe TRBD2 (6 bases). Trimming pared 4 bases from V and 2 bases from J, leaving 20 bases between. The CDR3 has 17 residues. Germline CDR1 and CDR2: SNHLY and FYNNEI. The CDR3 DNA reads TGTGCCAGCAGTGCGGGGTACCGGGACGGGGGTCAAGAGACCCAGTACTTC. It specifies CASSAGYRDGGQETQYF.

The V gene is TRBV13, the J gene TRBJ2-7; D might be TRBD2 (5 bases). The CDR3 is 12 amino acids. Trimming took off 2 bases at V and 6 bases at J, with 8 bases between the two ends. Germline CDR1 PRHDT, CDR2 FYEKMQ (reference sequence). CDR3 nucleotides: TGTGCCAGCAGCTTACACGAGGGCGAGCAGTACTTC. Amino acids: CASSLHEGEQYF.

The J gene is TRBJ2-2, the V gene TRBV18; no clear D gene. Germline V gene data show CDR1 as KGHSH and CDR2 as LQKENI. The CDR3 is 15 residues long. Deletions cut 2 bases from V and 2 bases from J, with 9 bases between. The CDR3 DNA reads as TGTGCCAGCTCACCATATTCCAGAAACACCGGGGAGCTGTTTTTT. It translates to CASSPYSRNTGELFF.

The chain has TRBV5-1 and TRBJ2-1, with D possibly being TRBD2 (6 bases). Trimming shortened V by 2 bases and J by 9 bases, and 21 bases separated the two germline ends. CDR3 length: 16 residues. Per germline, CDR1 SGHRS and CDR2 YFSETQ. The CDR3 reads CASSFVIPGVEGEQFF. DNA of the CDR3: TGCGCCAGCAGCTTTGTTATTCCGGGAGTTGAGGGTGAGCAGTTCTTC.

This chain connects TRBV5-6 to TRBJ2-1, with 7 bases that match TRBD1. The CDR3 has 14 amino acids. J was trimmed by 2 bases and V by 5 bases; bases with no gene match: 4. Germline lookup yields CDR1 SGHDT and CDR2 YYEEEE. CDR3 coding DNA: TGTGCCAGCAGGAGAGGGACAGCCTACAATGAGCAGTTCTTC. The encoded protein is CASRRGTAYNEQFF.

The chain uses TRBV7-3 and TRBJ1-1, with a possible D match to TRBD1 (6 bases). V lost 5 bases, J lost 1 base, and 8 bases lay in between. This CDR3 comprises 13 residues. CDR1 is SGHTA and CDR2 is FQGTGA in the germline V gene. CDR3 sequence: CASSPGQNTEAFF. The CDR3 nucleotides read TGTGCCAGCAGCCCGGGACAGAACACTGAAGCTTTCTTT.

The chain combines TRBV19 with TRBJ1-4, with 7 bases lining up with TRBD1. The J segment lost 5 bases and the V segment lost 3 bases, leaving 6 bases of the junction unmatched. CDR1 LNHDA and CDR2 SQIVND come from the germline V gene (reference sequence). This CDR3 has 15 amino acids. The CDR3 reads CASSIRGTENEKLFF. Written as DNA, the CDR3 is TGTGCCAGTAGTATTCGGGGGACAGAGAATGAAAAACTGTTTTTT.

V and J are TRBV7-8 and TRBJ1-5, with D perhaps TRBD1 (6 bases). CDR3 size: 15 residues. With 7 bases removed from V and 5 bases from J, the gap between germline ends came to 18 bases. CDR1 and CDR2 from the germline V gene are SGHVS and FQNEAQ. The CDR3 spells CASNERGRMDQPQHF. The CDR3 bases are TGTGCCAGCAACGAAAGGGGGAGGATGGATCAGCCCCAGCATTTT.

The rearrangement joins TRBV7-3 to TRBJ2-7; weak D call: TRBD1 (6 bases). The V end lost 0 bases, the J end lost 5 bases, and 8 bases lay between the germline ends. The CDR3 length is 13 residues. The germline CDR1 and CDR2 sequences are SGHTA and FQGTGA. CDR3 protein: CASSLTQGHEQYF. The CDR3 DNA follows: TGTGCCAGCAGCTTAACACAGGGCCACGAGCAGTACTTC.